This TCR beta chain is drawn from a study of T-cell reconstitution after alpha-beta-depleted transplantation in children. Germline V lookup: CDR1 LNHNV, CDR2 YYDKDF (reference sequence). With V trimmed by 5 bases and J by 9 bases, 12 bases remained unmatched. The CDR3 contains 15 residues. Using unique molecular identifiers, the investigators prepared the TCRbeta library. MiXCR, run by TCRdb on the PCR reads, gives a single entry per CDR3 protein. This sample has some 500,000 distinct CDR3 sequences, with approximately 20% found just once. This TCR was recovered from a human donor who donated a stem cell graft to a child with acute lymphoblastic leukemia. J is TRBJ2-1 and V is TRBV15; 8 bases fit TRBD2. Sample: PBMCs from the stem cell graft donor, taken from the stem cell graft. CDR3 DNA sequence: TGTGCCACCAGCGGCGGGACTAGTCCGATGTCTGAGCAGTTCTTC. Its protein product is CATSGGTSPMSEQFF.